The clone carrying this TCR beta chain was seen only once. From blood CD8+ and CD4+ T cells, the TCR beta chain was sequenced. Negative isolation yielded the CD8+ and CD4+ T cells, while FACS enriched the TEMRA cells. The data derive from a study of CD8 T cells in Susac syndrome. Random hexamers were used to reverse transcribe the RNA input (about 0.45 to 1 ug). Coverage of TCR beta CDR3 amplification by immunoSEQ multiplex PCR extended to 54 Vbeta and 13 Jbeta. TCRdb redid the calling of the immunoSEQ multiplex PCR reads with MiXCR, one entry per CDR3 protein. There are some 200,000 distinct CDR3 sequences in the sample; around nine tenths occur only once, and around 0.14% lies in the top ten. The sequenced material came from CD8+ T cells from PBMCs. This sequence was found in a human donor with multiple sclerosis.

Here the CDR3 DNA reads TGTGCCACCAGCAGAGATCAGAGGGGCGGTACAGATACGCAGTATTTT. Protein product: CATSRDQRGGTDTQYF. This sequence joins TRBV15 and TRBJ2-3, with D possibly being TRBD1 or TRBD2 (5 bases each). The CDR3 spans 16 residues. V lost 0 bases and J 3 bases, leaving 13 bases between the germline ends. Germline CDR1 and CDR2: LNHNV and YYDKDF (reference sequence).